Here is one T cell receptor (beta chain) with its context. This sample is drawn from a study of cytomegalovirus exposure and HLA in healthy donors. PCR employed 60 Vbeta and 13 Jbeta primers. Sequencing used immunoSEQ multiplex PCR; TCRdb keeps in-frame clones, though not all of them. Among about 300,000 clones listed, about nine tenths were seen once. This TCR derives from a man aged 35 to 55 in good health and CMV-seropositive. The sample comprised PBMCs.

The CDR3 coding sequence is TGTGCCAGCAGTTGGACTAGCGGCTCCTACGAGCAGTACTTC. Translation gives CASSWTSGSYEQYF. The chain combines TRBV27 with TRBJ2-7; 10 positions match TRBD2. J was trimmed by 0 bases and V by 4 bases; bases with no gene match: 0. Germline V gene data show CDR1 as MNHEY and CDR2 as SMNVEV (reference sequence). This CDR3 is 14 amino acids long.